This T cell receptor (beta chain) comes out of a study of T-cell reconstitution after alpha-beta-depleted transplantation in children. CDR1 is SGHRS and CDR2 is YFSETQ in the germline V gene. This CDR3 is 15 amino acids long. Trimming cost V 2 bases and J 7 bases; bases outside gene matches: 8. This sample's TCRbeta library carried unique molecular identifier barcodes. TCRdb reanalysed the PCR reads using MiXCR and keeps one entry per CDR3 protein. The sample contains 500,000 or so distinct CDR3 sequences, around a third of which appear only once. The clonotype comes from a human donor who donated a stem cell graft to a child with aplastic anemia. V usage is TRBV5-1 and J usage is TRBJ2-2; TRBD2 matches 7 bases. The source material was PBMCs from the stem cell graft donor, sampled from the stem cell graft. CDR3 residues: CASSLSGIKVGELFF. The CDR3 DNA sequence: TGCGCCAGCAGCTTAAGCGGGATCAAGGTCGGGGAGCTGTTTTTT.